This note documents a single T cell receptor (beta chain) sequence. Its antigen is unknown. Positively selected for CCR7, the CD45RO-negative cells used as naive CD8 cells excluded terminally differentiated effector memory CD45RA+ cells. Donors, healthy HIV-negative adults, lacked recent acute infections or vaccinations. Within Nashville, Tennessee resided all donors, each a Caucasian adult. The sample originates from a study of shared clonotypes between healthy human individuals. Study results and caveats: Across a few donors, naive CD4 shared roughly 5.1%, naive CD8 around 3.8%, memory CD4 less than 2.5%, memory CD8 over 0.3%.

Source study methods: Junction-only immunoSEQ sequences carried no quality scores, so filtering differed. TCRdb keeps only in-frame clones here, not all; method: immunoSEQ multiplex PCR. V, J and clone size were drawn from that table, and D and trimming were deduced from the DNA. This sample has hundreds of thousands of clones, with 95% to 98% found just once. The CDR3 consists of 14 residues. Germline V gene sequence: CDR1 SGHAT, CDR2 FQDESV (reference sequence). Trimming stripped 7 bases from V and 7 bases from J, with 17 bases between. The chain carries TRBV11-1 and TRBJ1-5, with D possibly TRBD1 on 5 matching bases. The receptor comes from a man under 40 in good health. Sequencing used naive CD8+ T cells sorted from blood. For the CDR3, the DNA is TGTGCCAGCACCCGGGACCCGGGTAGGCAGCCCCAGCATTTT. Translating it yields CASTRDPGRQPQHF.